Below are 9 T cell receptor beta chains sequenced from a single sample in a study of PD-L1 blockade in urothelial cancer. Some clones are missing from TCRdb's copy, which holds only in-frame ones; the method was immunoSEQ multiplex PCR. The sample lists about 51,000 clones, 70% to 90% occurring once. The sequences come from PBMCs, collected around atezolizumab (anti-PD-L1) treatment. The receptors stem from a man aged 55-75 years with urothelial cancer.

The chain links TRBV20-1 to TRBJ2-4; D may be TRBD1 (5 bases). The CDR3 extends over 11 amino acids. The ends were cut back, 3 bases at V and 9 bases at J, with 9 bases in the middle. CDR1 DFQATT and CDR2 SNEGSKA come from the germline V gene (reference sequence). In nucleotides, the CDR3 is TGCAGTGCTAGGGGTAGGGGCATTCAGTACTTC. Its translation is CSARGRGIQYF.

The chain recombines TRBV9 with TRBJ1-5; tentatively, D is TRBD1 (6 bases). Germline V CDR1 and CDR2: SGDLS, YYNGEE. This CDR3 region has 15 residues. The ends were cut back, 0 bases at V and 3 bases at J, with 10 bases in the middle. CDR3 loop: CASSVAGQINQPQHF. In DNA, the CDR3 is TGTGCCAGCAGCGTAGCCGGACAGATCAATCAGCCCCAGCATTTT.

V usage is TRBV20-1 and J usage is TRBJ2-7; no firm D call. Germline CDR1 reads DFQATT; CDR2 reads SNEGSKA (reference sequence). The CDR3 has 11 residues. The V end was cut by 3 bases, the J end by 1 base, with 4 bases between. CDR3 residues: CSARRSYEQYF. CDR3 nucleotides: TGCAGTGCTAGGCGATCCTACGAGCAGTACTTC.

The rearrangement joins TRBV19 to TRBJ2-3; D perhaps matches TRBD1 (6 bases). Germline-derived CDR1 and CDR2 are LNHDA and SQIVND (reference sequence). Between the trimmed V and J ends, which lost 1 base and 8 bases, there was a span of 16 bases. The CDR3 sequence is 15 residues long. CDR3 DNA: TGTGCCAGTAGTATAGTAGGGTCTTTACAGGGTACGCAGTATTTT. Translating it yields CASSIVGSLQGTQYF.

The chain couples TRBV13 to TRBJ2-5; 12 nucleotides match TRBD2. CDR1 is PRHDT, CDR2 FYEKMQ, per germline (reference sequence). The CDR3 consists of 14 residues. After removal of 4 bases from V and 4 bases from J, the junction contained 1 base not matched to a gene. This CDR3 is CASSSGLAGETQYF. The CDR3 DNA reads TGTGCCAGCAGCTCGGGACTAGCGGGAGAGACCCAGTACTTC.

The chain uses TRBV28 and TRBJ1-1; D is ambiguous. Germline CDR1 is MDHEN and CDR2 is SYDVKM. The CDR3 sequence is 12 residues long. The CDR3 here is CAIRSGNTEAFF. The CDR3 DNA reads as TGTGCAATACGGAGCGGGAACACTGAAGCTTTCTTT.

This chain links TRBV30 with TRBJ1-2; 11 nucleotides match TRBD1. V lost 1 base to trimming and J lost 7 bases; unmatched junction nucleotides: 8. Germline assignment: CDR1 GTSNPN and CDR2 SVGIG (reference sequence). The CDR3 is 15 amino acids. Here the CDR3 reads CAWSGTGGQRTGYTF. The CDR3 DNA is TGTGCCTGGAGTGGGACAGGGGGCCAACGTACTGGCTACACCTTC.

The chain's CDR3 is CASSQYRGQYNEQFF. CDR3 coding DNA: TGTGCCAGCAGCCAGTACAGGGGACAATACAATGAGCAGTTCTTC. This sequence joins TRBV5-5 and TRBJ2-1, with 7 bases identical to TRBD1. Germline V gene sequence: CDR1 SGHKS, CDR2 YYEKEE (reference sequence). The CDR3 has 15 residues. J lost 4 bases, V lost 4 bases, and 8 bases had no gene match.

This sequence joins TRBV19 and TRBJ2-1, with 8 bases fitting TRBD1. This CDR3 region has 14 residues. J gave up 9 bases and V 4 bases, and 8 bases lay outside the gene matches. Germline V lookup: CDR1 LNHDA, CDR2 SQIVND (reference sequence). The CDR3 sequence: CASSTDREEGEQFF. CDR3 nucleotide sequence: TGTGCCAGTAGTACGGACAGGGAGGAAGGTGAGCAGTTCTTC.